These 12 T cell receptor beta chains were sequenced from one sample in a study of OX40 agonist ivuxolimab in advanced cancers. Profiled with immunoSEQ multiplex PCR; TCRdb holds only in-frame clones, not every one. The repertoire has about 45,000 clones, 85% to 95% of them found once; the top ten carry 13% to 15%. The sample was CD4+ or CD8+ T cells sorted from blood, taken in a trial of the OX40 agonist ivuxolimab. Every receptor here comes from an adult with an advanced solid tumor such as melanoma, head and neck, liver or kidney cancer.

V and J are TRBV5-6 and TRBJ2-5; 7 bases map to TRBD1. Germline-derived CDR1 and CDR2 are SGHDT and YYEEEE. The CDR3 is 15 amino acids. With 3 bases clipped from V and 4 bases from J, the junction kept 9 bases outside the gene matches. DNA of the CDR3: TGTGCCAGCAGCTGGTCGATAGGGGGCTTAGAGACCCAGTACTTC. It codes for CASSWSIGGLETQYF.

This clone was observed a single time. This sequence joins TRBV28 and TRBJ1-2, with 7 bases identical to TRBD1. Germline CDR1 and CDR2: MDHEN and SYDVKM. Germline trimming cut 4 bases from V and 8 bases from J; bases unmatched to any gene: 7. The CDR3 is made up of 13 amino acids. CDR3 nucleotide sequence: TGTGCCAGCAGTTGGGCGACAGGGAACGGCTACACCTTC. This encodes CASSWATGNGYTF.

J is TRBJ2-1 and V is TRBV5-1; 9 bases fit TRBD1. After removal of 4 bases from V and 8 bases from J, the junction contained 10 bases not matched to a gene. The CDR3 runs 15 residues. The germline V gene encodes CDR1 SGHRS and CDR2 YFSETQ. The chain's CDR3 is CASSAPRTGVDEQFF. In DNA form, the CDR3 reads TGCGCCAGCAGCGCCCCGCGGACAGGGGTAGATGAGCAGTTCTTC.

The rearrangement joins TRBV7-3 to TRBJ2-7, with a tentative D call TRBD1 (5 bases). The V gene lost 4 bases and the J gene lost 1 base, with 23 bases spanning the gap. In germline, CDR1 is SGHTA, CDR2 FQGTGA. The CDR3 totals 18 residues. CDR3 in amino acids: CASSSPRTLARRSYEQYF. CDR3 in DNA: TGTGCCAGCAGCTCCCCGCGGACATTAGCCCGCCGTTCCTACGAGCAGTACTTC.

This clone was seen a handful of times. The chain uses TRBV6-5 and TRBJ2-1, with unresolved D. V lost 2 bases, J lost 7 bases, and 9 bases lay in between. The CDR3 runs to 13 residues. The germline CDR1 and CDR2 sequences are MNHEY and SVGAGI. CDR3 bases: TGTGCCAGCAGTTACGGGTACAAGAATGAGCAGTTCTTC. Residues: CASSYGYKNEQFF.

The CDR3 nucleotides are TGTGCCAGCAGTTTAGAGTCTAGCGTGAAGACCCAGTACTTC. Encoded protein: CASSLESSVKTQYF. The J gene is TRBJ2-5, the V gene TRBV28; the D gene is possibly TRBD2 (6 bases). The V gene's germline CDR1 is MDHEN and CDR2 SYDVKM. There are 14 residues in the CDR3. V gave up 2 bases and J gave up 6 bases, with 13 bases separating them.

The CDR3 DNA is TGCGCCAGCAGCCAGACCGTGGGGGAAAGTGGTGAGACCCAGTACTTC. Protein product: CASSQTVGESGETQYF. The chain uses TRBV4-1 and TRBJ2-5; possibly TRBD1 or TRBD2 for D (5 bases each). The V end was cut by 3 bases, the J end by 5 bases, with 19 bases between. The CDR3 covers 16 residues. The germline V gene encodes CDR1 MGHRA and CDR2 YSYEKL.

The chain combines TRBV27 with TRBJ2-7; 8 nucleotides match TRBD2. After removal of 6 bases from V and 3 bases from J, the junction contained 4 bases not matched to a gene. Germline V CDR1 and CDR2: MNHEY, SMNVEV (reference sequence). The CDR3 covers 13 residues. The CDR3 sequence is CASSLGRGYEQYF. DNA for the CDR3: TGTGCCAGCAGCCTCGGGAGGGGCTACGAGCAGTACTTC.

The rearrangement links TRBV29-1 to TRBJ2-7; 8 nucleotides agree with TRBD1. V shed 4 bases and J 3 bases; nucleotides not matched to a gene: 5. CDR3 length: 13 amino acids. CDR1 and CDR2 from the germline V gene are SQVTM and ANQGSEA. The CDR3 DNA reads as TGCAGCGTTGCATCTGGACAGGGCTACGAGCAGTACTTC. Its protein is CSVASGQGYEQYF.

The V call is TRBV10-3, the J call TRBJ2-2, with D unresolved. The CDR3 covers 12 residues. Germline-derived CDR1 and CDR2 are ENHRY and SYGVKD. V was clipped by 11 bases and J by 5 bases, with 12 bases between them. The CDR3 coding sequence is TGTGCCTCCGGATGGGGAACCGGGGAGCTGTTTTTT. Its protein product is CASGWGTGELFF.

The CDR3 nucleotides read TGTGCCAGCAGTTTATGGGCTAGCGGGAGGGCATACAATGAGCAGTTCTTC. Amino acid sequence: CASSLWASGRAYNEQFF. The chain carries TRBV27 and TRBJ2-1; 12 nucleotides agree with TRBD2. Germline CDR1 reads MNHEY; CDR2 reads SMNVEV (reference sequence). CDR3 size: 17 residues. V shed 1 base and J 4 bases; nucleotides not matched to a gene: 5.

The CDR3 here is CASRGLAGYNEQFF. The CDR3 region has the DNA TGTGCCAGCAGAGGACTAGCGGGGTACAATGAGCAGTTCTTC. J is TRBJ2-1 and V is TRBV6-5; 12 positions agree with TRBD2. With V trimmed by 6 bases and J by 4 bases, 1 base remained unmatched. CDR1 is MNHEY, CDR2 SVGAGI, per germline. The CDR3 loop spans 14 amino acids.